This T cell receptor beta chain was captured by sequencing in a study of blood T cells in healthy people across ages. General study findings and limits: Roughly linear age-related decline in beta diversity appeared, significant by age about 40.

Concerning this clonotype: Its target is unknown.

This CDR3 is built from 14 residues. Germline V gives CDR1 DFQATT, CDR2 SNEGSKA (reference sequence). The trim removed 3 bases at V and 4 bases at J, leaving 2 bases unmatched. Primers used in a second PCR of about 7 to 11 cycles were a sample-barcoded 5' primer and a J-beta primer mix. Sequencing yielded, for each sample, at least 3 million paired-end reads carrying CDR3. TCRdb re-analysed the 5' RACE reads in MiXCR, keeping a single row per CDR3 protein. The data show over a million distinct CDR3 sequences, 59% seen once. V is TRBV20-1 and J is TRBJ2-5; 13 nucleotides agree with TRBD2. The sequence derives from a man between 18 and 35 years old in good health. Sequencing was done on a sample of blood. The CDR3 is CSASTSGGAETQYF. For the CDR3, the DNA is TGCAGTGCTAGCACTAGCGGGGGGGCAGAGACCCAGTACTTC.